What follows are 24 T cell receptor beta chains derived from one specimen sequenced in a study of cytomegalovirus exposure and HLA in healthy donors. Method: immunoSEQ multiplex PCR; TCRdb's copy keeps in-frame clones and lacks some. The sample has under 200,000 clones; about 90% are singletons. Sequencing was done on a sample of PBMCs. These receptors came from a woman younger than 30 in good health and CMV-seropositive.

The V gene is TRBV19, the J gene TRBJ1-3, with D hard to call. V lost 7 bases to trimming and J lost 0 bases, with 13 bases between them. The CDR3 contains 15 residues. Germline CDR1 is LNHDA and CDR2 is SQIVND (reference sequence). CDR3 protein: CASTLGDLSGNTIYF. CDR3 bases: TGTGCCAGTACCCTTGGAGACCTCTCTGGAAACACCATATATTTT.

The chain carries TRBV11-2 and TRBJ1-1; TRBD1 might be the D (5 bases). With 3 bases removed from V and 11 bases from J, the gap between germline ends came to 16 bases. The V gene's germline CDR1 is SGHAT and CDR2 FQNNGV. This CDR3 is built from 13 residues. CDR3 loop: CASSLGGDGEAFF. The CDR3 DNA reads TGTGCCAGCAGCTTGGGGGGAGACGGAGAGGCTTTCTTT.

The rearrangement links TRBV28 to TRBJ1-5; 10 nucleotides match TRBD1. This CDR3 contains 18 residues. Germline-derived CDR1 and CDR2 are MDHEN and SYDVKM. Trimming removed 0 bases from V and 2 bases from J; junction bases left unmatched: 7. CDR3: CASSLWDRGTRGNQPQHF. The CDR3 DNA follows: TGTGCCAGCAGTTTATGGGACAGGGGGACCAGGGGCAATCAGCCCCAGCATTTT.

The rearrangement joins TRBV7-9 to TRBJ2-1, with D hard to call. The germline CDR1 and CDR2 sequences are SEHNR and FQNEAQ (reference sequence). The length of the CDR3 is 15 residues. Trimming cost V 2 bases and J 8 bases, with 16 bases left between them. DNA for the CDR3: TGTGCCAGCAGCTTATCTCCGCTAGTTATTGATGAGCAGTTCTTC. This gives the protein CASSLSPLVIDEQFF.

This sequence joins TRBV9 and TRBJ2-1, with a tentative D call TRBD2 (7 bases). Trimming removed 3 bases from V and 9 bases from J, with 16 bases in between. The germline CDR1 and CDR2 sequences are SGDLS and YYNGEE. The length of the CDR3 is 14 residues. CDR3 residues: CASSAPRGAGEQFF. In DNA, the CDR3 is TGTGCCAGCAGCGCCCCTCGGGGGGCCGGTGAGCAGTTCTTC.

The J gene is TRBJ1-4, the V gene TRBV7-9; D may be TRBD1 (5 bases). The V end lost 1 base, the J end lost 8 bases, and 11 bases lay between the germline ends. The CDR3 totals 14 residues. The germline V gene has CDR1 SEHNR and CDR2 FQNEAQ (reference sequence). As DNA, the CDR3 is TGTGCCAGCAGCTTAGGAGACAGCCTAGAAAAACTGTTTTTT. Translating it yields CASSLGDSLEKLFF.

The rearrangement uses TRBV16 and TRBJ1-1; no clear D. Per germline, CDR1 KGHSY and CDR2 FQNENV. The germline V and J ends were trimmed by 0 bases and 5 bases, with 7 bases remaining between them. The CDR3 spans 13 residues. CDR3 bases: TGTGCCAGCAGCCAATCAACCCAGACTGAAGCTTTCTTT. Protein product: CASSQSTQTEAFF.

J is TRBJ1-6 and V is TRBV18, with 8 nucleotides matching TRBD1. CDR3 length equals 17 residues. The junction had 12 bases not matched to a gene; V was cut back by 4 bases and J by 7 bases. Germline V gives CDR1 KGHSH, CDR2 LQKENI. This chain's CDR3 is CASSRLPGQGENSPLHF. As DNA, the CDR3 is TGTGCCAGCTCACGTTTACCTGGACAGGGAGAGAATTCACCCCTCCACTTT. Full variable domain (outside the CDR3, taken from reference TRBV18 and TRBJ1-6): NAGVMQNPRHLVRRRGQEARLRCSPMKGHSHVYWYRQLPEEGLKFMVYLQKENIIDESGMPKERFSAEFPKEGPSILRIQQVVRGDSAAYFCASSRLPGQGENSPLHFGNGTRLTVT.

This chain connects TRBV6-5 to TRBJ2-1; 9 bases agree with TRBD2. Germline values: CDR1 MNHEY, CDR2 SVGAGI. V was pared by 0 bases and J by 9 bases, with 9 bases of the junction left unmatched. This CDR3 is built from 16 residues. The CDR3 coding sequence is TGTGCCAGCAGTTACTCGGATAGCGGGAGAACTGGTGAGCAGTTCTTC. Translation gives CASSYSDSGRTGEQFF.

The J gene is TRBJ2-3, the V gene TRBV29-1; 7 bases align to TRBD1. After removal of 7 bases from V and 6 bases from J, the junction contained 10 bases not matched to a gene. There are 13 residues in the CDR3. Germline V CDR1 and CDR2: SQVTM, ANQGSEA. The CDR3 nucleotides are TGCAGCGAAAGGGGGCTAGAACCCGATACGCAGTATTTT. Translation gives CSERGLEPDTQYF.

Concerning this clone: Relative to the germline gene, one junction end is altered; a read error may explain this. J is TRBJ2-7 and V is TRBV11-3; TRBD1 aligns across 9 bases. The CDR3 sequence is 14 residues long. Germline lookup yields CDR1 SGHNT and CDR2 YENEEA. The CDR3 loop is CASSFEQGAYEQYF. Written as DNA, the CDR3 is TGTGCCAGCAGCTTTGAACAGGGGGCCTATGAGCAGTACTTC.

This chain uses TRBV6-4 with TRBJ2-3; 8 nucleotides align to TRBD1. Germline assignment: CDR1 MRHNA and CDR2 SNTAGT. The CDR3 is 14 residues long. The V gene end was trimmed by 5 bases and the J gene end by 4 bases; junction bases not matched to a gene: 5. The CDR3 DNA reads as TGTGCCAGCAGTCAGGGGGCCAGCGCAGATACGCAGTATTTT. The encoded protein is CASSQGASADTQYF.

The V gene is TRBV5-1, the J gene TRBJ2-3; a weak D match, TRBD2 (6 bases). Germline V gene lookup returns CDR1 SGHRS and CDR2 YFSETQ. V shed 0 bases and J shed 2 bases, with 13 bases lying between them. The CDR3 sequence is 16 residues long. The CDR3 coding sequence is TGCGCCAGCAGCTTGGGACTAGTTTCCTCCACAGATACGCAGTATTTT. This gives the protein CASSLGLVSSTDTQYF. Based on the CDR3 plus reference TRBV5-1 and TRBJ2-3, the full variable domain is KAGVTQTPRYLIKTRGQQVTLSCSPISGHRSVSWYQQTPGQGLQFLFEYFSETQRNKGNFPGRFSGRQFSNSRSEMNVSTLELGDSALYLCASSLGLVSSTDTQYFGPGTRLTVL.

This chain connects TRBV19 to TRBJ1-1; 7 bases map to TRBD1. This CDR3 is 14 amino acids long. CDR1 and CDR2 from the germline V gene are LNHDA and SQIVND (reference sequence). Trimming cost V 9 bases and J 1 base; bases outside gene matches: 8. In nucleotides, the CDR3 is TGTGCCAGCGCCGAGGACAGGCGGAACACTGAAGCTTTCTTT. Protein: CASAEDRRNTEAFF. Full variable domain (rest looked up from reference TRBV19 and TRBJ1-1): DGGITQSPKYLFRKEGQNVTLSCEQNLNHDAMYWYRQDPGQGLRLIYYSQIVNDFQKGDIAEGYSVSREKKESFPLTVTSAQKNPTAFYLCASAEDRRNTEAFFGQGTRLTVV.

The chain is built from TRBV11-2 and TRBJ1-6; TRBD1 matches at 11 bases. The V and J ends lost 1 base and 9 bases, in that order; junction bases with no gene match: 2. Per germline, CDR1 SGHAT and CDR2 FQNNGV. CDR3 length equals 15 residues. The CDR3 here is CASSLGGTGGSPLHF. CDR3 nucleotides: TGTGCCAGCAGCTTAGGGGGGACAGGGGGTTCACCCCTCCACTTT.

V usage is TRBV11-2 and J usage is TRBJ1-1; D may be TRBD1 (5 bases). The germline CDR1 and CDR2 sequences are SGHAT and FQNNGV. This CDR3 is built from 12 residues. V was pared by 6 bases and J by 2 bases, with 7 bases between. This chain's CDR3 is CASRRGNTEAFF. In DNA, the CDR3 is TGTGCCAGCAGAAGGGGAAACACTGAAGCTTTCTTT. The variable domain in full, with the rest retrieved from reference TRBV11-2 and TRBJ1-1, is EAGVAQSPRYKIIEKRQSVAFWCNPISGHATLYWYQQILGQGPKLLIQFQNNGVVDDSQLPKDRFSAERLKGVDSTLKIQPAKLEDSAVYLCASRRGNTEAFFGQGTRLTVV.

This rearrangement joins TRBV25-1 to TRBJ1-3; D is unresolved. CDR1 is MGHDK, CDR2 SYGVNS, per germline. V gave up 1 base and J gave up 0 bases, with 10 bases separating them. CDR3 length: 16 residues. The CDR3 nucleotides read TGTGCCAGCAGTGAATCCTGGAGAGGCTCTGGAAACACCATATATTTT. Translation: CASSESWRGSGNTIYF.

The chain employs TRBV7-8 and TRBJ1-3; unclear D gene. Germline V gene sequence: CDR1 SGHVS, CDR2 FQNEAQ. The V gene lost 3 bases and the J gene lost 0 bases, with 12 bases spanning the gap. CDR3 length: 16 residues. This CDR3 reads CASSLGSSPSGNTIYF. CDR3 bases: TGTGCCAGCAGCTTGGGCAGTTCCCCCTCTGGAAACACCATATATTTT.

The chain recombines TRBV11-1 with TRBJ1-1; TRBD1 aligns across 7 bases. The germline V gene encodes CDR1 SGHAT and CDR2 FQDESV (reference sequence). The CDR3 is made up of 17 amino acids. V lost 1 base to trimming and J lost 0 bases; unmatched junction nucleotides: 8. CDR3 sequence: CASSLETGSVVNTEAFF. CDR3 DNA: TGTGCCAGCAGCTTAGAGACAGGGAGTGTCGTGAACACTGAAGCTTTCTTT. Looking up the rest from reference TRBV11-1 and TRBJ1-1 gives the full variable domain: EAEVAQSPRYKITEKSQAVAFWCDPISGHATLYWYRQILGQGPELLVQFQDESVVDDSQLPKDRFSAERLKGVDSTLKIQPAELGDSAMYLCASSLETGSVVNTEAFFGQGTRLTVV.

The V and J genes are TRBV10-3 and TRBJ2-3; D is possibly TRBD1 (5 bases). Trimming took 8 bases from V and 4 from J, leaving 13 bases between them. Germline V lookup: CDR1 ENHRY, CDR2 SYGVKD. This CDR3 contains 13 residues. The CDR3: CAIRPGMSDTQYF. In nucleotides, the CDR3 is TGTGCCATCCGTCCAGGGATGTCAGATACGCAGTATTTT.

CDR3 bases: TGTGCCAGCAGTGACGTCTTTGGACAGCAAGAAAAACTGTTTTTT. It is translated as CASSDVFGQQEKLFF. The chain has TRBV6-1 and TRBJ1-4; maybe TRBD1 (6 bases). Germline CDR1 and CDR2: MNHNS and SASEGT. V was pared by 3 bases and J by 8 bases, with 16 bases between. The CDR3 extends over 15 amino acids.

The chain's CDR3 is CASSLSEGLAVTGELFF. DNA for the CDR3: TGTGCCAGCAGCCTCTCTGAAGGACTAGCGGTAACCGGGGAGCTGTTTTTT. This rearrangement joins TRBV7-8 to TRBJ2-2; 10 positions agree with TRBD2. Looked up from germline, CDR1 is SGHVS and CDR2 is FQNEAQ. The trim removed 5 bases at V and 5 bases at J, leaving 11 bases unmatched. The CDR3 runs 17 residues.

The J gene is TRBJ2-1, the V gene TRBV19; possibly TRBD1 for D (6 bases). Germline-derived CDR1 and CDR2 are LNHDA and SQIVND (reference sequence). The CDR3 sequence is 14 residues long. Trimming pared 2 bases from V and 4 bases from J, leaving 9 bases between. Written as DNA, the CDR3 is TGTGCCAGTAGTATATTCGGACAGTACAATGAGCAGTTCTTC. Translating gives CASSIFGQYNEQFF. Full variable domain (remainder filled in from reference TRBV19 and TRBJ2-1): DGGITQSPKYLFRKEGQNVTLSCEQNLNHDAMYWYRQDPGQGLRLIYYSQIVNDFQKGDIAEGYSVSREKKESFPLTVTSAQKNPTAFYLCASSIFGQYNEQFFGPGTRLTVL.

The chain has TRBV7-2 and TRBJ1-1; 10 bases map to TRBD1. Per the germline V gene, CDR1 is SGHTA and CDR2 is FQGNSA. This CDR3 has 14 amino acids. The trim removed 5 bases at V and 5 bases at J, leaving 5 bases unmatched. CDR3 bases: TGTGCCAGCAGCCCGGACAGGGGGGGGACTGAAGCTTTCTTT. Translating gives CASSPDRGGTEAFF.